Presented here are 12 T cell receptor beta chains from one specimen sequenced in a study of identical twins. TCRdb re-called the 5' RACE reads with MiXCR, one entry per CDR3 protein. The sample gives approximately 680,000 distinct CDR3 sequences, roughly 6.6% of which show up once; roughly 1.5% is in the top ten. These data were also reused for a study on yellow fever vaccine responses in identical twins.

Sequencing used PBMCs. All receptors come from a woman between 18 and 29 years old in good health.

This clonotype was found many times. V gene TRBV5-1 combines with J gene TRBJ2-3; D ambiguous. Germline V CDR1 and CDR2: SGHRS, YFSETQ. There are 16 residues in the CDR3. V lost 2 bases and J lost 0, with 13 bases in between. CDR3 loop: CASSLTVSPSTDTQYF. As DNA, the CDR3 is TGCGCCAGCAGCTTAACAGTAAGCCCTAGCACAGATACGCAGTATTTT.

The table lists this clonotype with a few counts. The rearrangement uses TRBV2 and TRBJ2-1, with D perhaps matching TRBD2 (5 bases). CDR3 size: 14 residues. Per the germline V gene, CDR1 is SNHLY and CDR2 is FYNNEI. V was clipped by 3 bases and J by 7 bases, with 13 bases between them. The CDR3 nucleotides read TGTGCCAGCAGTGATGCGCTAGCCGGGAATGAGCAGTTCTTC. The encoded protein is CASSDALAGNEQFF.

This clonotype was detected only a few times. The CDR3: CATATGGQETQYF. Here the CDR3 DNA reads TGTGCCACCGCTACAGGGGGACAAGAGACCCAGTACTTC. V usage is TRBV24-1 and J usage is TRBJ2-5, with 8 bases that match TRBD1. Germline V gene data show CDR1 as KGHDR and CDR2 as SFDVKD. There are 13 residues in the CDR3. The V segment lost 9 bases and the J segment 2 bases; nucleotides outside the gene matches: 4.

The sample holds a few counts of this clonotype. The gene calls are TRBV28 and TRBJ2-7; 11 bases agree with TRBD1. CDR1 is MDHEN and CDR2 is SYDVKM in the germline V gene. Trimming at V came to 4 bases and at J to 4 bases, leaving 9 bases not matched to a gene. This CDR3 contains 16 residues. CDR3 nucleotide sequence: TGTGCCAGCAGTTCTCAACCGGGACAGGGGGATTACGAGCAGTACTTC. This encodes CASSSQPGQGDYEQYF.

This clonotype has ten or more counts. The J gene is TRBJ2-7, the V gene TRBV3-1; D possibly uses TRBD1 or TRBD2 (6 bases each). Germline assignment: CDR1 LGHDT and CDR2 YNNKEL (reference sequence). The length of the CDR3 is 17 residues. Trimming took off 0 bases at V and 6 bases at J, with 21 bases between the two ends. Here the CDR3 DNA reads TGTGCCAGCAGCCAAGATTTGAGACAGTGGGGGCGGGGCGAGCAGTACGTC. Translated: CASSQDLRQWGRGEQYV.

This clonotype was seen at least ten times. V usage is TRBV12-3 or TRBV12-4 and J usage is TRBJ2-3; D is possibly TRBD1 or TRBD2 (5 bases each). Trimming removed 6 bases at V and 1 base at J, with 14 bases between. The CDR3 sequence is 15 residues long. CDR3 nucleotides: TGTGCCAGCAGGCCCGGGACCCCGGGCACAGATACGCAGTATTTT. It specifies CASRPGTPGTDTQYF.

The chain couples TRBV2 to TRBJ2-1, with 9 nucleotides matching TRBD2. Germline trimming cut 3 bases from V and 8 bases from J; bases unmatched to any gene: 8. CDR3 size: 15 residues. Germline assignment: CDR1 SNHLY and CDR2 FYNNEI. CDR3 nucleotides: TGTGCCAGCAGTGAGGCGGGAGGGCCTAGGGATGAGCAGTTCTTC. Translating gives CASSEAGGPRDEQFF.

The genes are TRBV6-2 or TRBV6-3 and TRBJ2-3; D uncertain. The CDR3 has 14 residues. Germline CDR1 reads MNHEY; CDR2 reads SVGEGT. With 6 bases removed from V and 2 bases from J, the gap between germline ends came to 12 bases. The CDR3 region has the DNA TGTGCCAGCAGCAACGACGGCCACACAGATACGCAGTATTTT. This gives the protein CASSNDGHTDTQYF.

The chain employs TRBV12-3 or TRBV12-4 and TRBJ2-2, with D possibly being TRBD2 (5 bases). V was pared by 3 bases and J by 6 bases, with 8 bases between. The CDR3 totals 13 residues. The CDR3 reads CASSFRESGELFF. For the CDR3, the DNA is TGTGCCAGCAGTTTTCGGGAATCCGGGGAGCTGTTTTTT.

This chain joins TRBV6-2 or TRBV6-3 and TRBJ2-1, with 7 bases lining up with TRBD2. Germline CDR1 and CDR2: MNHEY and SVGEGT. This CDR3 is built from 15 residues. V lost 6 bases and J lost 6; bases outside the gene matches: 11. The CDR3 reads CASSQSGDGGNEQFF. The CDR3 bases are TGTGCCAGCAGCCAAAGCGGGGATGGGGGCAATGAGCAGTTCTTC.

This clonotype was counted ten times or more. An end of the junction differs from the germline gene, which may be a read error. V and J are TRBV15 and TRBJ1-1, with 9 nucleotides matching TRBD1. This CDR3 has 15 amino acids. Per germline, CDR1 LNHNV and CDR2 YYDKDF (reference sequence). The CDR3 spells CATSGDRGGGTEAFF. CDR3 nucleotides: TGTGCCACCAGCGGAGACAGGGGGGGGGGCACTGAAGCTTTCTTT.

A few counts support this clonotype. The genes are TRBV29-1 and TRBJ1-1, with 7 bases identical to TRBD1. The CDR3 runs 11 residues. V trimming: 5 bases; J trimming: 3 bases; junction bases outside the gene matches: 0. CDR1 SQVTM and CDR2 ANQGSEA come from the germline V gene. CDR3 protein: CSVTGDTEAFF. The DNA for the CDR3 is TGCAGCGTTACAGGGGACACTGAAGCTTTCTTT. The entire variable domain, with the rest obtained from reference TRBV29-1 and TRBJ1-1, is as follows: SAVISQKPSRDICQRGTSLTIQCQVDSQVTMMFWYRQQPGQSLTLIATANQGSEATYESGFVIDKFPISRPNLTFSTLTVSNMSPEDSSIYLCSVTGDTEAFFGQGTRLTVV.